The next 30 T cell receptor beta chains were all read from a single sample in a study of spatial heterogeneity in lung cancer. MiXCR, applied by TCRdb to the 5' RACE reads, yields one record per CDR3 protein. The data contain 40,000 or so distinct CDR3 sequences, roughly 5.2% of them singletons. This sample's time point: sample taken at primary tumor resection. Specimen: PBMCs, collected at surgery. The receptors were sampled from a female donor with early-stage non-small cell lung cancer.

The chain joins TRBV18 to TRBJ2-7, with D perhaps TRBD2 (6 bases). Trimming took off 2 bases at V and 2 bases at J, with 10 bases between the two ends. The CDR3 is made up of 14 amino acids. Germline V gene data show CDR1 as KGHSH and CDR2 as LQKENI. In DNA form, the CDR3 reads TGTGCCAGCTCACCAGGGACTCGACCCTACGAGCAGTACTTC. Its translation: CASSPGTRPYEQYF. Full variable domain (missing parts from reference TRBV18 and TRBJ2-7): NAGVMQNPRHLVRRRGQEARLRCSPMKGHSHVYWYRQLPEEGLKFMVYLQKENIIDESGMPKERFSAEFPKEGPSILRIQQVVRGDSAAYFCASSPGTRPYEQYFGPGTRLTVT.

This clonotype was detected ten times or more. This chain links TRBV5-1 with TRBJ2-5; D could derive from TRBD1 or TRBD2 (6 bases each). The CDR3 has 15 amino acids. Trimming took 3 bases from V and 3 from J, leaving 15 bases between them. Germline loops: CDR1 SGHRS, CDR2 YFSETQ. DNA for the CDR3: TGCGCCAGCAGCTCACCGGGGGCGCCTAAAGAGACCCAGTACTTC. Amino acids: CASSSPGAPKETQYF.

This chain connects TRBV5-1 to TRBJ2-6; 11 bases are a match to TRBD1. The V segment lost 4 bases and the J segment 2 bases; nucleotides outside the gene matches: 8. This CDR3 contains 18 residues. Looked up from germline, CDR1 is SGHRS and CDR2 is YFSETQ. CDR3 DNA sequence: TGCGCCAGCAGCCCGGCCGGACAGGGGGCGGCTGGGGCCAACGTCCTGACTTTC. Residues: CASSPAGQGAAGANVLTF.

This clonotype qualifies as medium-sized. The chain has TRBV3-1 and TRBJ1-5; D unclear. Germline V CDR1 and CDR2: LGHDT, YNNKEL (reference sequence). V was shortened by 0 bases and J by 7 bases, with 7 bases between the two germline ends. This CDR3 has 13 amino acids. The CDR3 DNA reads TGTGCCAGCAGCCAAGATCGGAGGCAGCCCCAGCATTTT. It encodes CASSQDRRQPQHF.

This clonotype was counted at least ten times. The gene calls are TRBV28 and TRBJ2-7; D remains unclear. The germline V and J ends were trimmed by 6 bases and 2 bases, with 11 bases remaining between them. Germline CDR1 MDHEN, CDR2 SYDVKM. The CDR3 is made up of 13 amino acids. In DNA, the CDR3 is TGTGCCAGCAGGGCGGCGGCGCCCTACGAGCAGTACTTC. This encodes CASRAAAPYEQYF.

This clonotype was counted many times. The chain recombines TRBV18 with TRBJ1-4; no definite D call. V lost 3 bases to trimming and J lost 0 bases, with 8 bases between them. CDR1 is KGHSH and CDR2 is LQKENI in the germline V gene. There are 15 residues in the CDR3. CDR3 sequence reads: CASSPNGATNEKLFF. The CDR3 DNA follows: TGTGCCAGCTCACCGAACGGGGCAACTAATGAAAAACTGTTTTTT.

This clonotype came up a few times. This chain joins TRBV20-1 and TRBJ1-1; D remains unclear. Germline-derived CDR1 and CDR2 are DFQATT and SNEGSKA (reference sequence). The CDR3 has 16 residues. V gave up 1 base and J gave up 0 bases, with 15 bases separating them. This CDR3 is CSARAVFGRMNTEAFF. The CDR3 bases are TGCAGTGCTAGAGCAGTCTTTGGCAGAATGAACACTGAAGCTTTCTTT.

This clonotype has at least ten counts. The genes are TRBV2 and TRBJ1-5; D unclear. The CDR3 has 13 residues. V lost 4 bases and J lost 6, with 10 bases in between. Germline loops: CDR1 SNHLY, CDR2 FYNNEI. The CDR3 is CASSGTGSQPQHF. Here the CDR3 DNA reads TGTGCCAGCAGTGGGACGGGGAGTCAGCCCCAGCATTTT.

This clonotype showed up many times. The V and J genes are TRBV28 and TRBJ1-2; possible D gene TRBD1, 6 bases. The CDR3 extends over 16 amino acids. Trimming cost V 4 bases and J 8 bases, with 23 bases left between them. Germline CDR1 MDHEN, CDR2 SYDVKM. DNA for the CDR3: TGTGCCAGCAGTTGGGGGCGGGGAAAATCACCGGGCGGCTACACCTTC. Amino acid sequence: CASSWGRGKSPGGYTF.

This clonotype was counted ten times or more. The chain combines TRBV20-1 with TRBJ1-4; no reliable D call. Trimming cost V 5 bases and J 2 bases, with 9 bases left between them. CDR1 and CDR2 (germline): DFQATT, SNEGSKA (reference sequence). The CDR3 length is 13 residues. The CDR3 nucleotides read TGCAGTGCTTGCTCCCCTACTAATGAAAAACTGTTTTTT. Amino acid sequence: CSACSPTNEKLFF.

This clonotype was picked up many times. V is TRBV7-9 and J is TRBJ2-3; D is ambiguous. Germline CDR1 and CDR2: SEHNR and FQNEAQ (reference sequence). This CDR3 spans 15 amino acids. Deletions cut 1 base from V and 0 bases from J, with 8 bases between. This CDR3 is CASSLGSFSTDTQYF. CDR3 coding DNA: TGTGCCAGCAGCTTAGGGAGCTTTAGCACAGATACGCAGTATTTT.

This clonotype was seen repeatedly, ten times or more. CDR3 in amino acids: CASSPRWGGRETQYF. The CDR3 DNA follows: TGTGCCAGCAGCCCGAGATGGGGGGGGAGAGAGACCCAGTACTTC. The chain combines TRBV7-8 with TRBJ2-5, with 7 bases lining up with TRBD2. The CDR3 is 15 residues long. The V gene end was trimmed by 5 bases and the J gene end by 4 bases; junction bases not matched to a gene: 10. Germline CDR1 reads SGHVS; CDR2 reads FQNEAQ.

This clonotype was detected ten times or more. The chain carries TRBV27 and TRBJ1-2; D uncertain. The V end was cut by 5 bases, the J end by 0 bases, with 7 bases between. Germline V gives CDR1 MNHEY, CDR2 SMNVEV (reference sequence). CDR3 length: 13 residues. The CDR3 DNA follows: TGTGCCAGCAGTCCCGGGCCTAACTATGGCTACACCTTC. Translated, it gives CASSPGPNYGYTF.

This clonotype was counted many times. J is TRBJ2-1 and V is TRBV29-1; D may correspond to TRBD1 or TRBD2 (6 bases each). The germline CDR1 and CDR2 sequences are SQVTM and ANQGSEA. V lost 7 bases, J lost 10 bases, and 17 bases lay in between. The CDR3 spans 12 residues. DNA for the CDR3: TGCAGCGGCAATAAGGGGGGACTCGAGCAGTTCTTC. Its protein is CSGNKGGLEQFF.

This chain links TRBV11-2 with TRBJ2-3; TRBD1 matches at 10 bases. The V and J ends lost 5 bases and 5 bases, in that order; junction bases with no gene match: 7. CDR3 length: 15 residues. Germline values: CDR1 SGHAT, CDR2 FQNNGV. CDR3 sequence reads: CASSADRGREDTQYF. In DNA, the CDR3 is TGTGCCAGCAGCGCAGACAGGGGGCGGGAAGATACGCAGTATTTT.

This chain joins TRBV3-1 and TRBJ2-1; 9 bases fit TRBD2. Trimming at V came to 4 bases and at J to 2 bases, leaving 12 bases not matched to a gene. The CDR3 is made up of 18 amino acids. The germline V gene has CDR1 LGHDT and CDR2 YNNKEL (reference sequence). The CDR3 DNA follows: TGTGCCAGCAGCCCACGGGCGGGGGGGCTTCATACCTACAATGAGCAGTTCTTC. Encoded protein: CASSPRAGGLHTYNEQFF.

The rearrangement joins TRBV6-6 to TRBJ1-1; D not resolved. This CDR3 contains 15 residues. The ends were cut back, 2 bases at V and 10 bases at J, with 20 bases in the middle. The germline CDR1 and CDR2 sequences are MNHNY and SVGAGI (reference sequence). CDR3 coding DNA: TGTGCCAGCAGTTACGGTGACCGACTAAAGAGAGGAGCTTTCTTT. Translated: CASSYGDRLKRGAFF.

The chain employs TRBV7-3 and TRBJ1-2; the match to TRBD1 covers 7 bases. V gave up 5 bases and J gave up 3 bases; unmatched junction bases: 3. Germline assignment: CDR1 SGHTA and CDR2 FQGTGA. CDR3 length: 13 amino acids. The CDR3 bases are TGTGCCAGCAGCCCCGGGACAGACTATGGCTACACCTTC. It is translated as CASSPGTDYGYTF.

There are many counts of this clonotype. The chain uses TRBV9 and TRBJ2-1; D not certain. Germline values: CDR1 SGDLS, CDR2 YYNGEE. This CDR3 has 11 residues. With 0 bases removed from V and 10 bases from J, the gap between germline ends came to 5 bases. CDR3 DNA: TGTGCCAGCAGCGTAGGACTGGAGCAGTTCTTC. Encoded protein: CASSVGLEQFF. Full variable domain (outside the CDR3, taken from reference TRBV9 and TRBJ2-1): DSGVTQTPKHLITATGQRVTLRCSPRSGDLSVYWYQQSLDQGLQFLIQYYNGEERAKGNILERFSAQQFPDLHSELNLSSLELGDSALYFCASSVGLEQFFGPGTRLTVL.

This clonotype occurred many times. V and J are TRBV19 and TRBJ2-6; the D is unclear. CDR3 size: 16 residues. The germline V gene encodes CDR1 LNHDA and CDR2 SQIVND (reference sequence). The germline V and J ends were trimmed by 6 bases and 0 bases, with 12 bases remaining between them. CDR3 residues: CASRTPDGSGANVLTF. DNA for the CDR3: TGTGCCAGTAGGACCCCGGACGGCTCTGGGGCCAACGTCCTGACTTTC.

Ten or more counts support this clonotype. Written as DNA, the CDR3 is TGTGCCAGCAGTGGGCCGAGGTCGCAGTATTTT. Translation gives CASSGPRSQYF. The genes are TRBV25-1 and TRBJ2-3; D not certain. Per germline, CDR1 MGHDK and CDR2 SYGVNS. V shed 4 bases and J shed 10 bases, with 9 bases lying between them. CDR3 length equals 11 residues.

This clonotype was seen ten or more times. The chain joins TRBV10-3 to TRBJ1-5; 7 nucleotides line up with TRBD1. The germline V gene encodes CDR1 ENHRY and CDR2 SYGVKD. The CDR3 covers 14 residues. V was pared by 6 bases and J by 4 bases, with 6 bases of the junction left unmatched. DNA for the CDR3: TGTGCCATCAGCGACAGGGATTTTAATCAGCCCCAGCATTTT. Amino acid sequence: CAISDRDFNQPQHF.

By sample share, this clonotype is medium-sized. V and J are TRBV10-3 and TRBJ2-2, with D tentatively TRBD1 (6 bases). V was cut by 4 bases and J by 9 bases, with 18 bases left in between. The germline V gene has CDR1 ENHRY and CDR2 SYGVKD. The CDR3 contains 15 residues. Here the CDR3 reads CAISGGGLGVRELFF. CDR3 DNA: TGTGCCATCAGTGGTGGGGGCCTCGGGGTCCGGGAGCTGTTTTTT.

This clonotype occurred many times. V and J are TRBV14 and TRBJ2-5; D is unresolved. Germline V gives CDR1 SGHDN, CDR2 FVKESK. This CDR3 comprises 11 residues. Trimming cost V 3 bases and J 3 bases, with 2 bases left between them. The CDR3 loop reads CASSHKETQYF. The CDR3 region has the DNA TGTGCCAGCAGCCATAAAGAGACCCAGTACTTC. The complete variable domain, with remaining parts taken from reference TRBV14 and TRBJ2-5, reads EAGVTQFPSHSVIEKGQTVTLRCDPISGHDNLYWYRRVMGKEIKFLLHFVKESKQDESGMPNNRFLAERTGGTYSTLKVQPAELEDSGVYFCASSHKETQYFGPGTRLLVL.

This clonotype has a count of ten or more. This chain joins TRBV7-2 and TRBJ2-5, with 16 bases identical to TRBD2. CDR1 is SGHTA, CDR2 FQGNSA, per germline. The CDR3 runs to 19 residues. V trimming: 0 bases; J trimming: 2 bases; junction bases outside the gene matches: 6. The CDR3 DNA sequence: TGTGCCAGCAGCTTAGCGCCGGGACTAGCGGGGGGGCCGCAAGAGACCCAGTACTTC. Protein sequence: CASSLAPGLAGGPQETQYF.

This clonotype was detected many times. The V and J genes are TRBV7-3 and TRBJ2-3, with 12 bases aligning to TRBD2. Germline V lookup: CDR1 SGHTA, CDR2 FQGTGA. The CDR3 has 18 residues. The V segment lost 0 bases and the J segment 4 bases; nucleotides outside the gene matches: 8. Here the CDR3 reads CASSLTTGLAGRPDTQYF. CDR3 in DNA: TGTGCCAGCAGCTTAACGACAGGACTAGCGGGGCGTCCAGATACGCAGTATTTT.

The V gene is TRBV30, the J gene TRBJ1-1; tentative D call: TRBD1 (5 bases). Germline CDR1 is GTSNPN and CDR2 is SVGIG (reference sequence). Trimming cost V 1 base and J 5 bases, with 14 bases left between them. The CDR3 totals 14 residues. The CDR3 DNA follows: TGTGCCTGGAGTGGGGGGTCTTTAGGGACTGAAGCTTTCTTT. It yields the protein CAWSGGSLGTEAFF.

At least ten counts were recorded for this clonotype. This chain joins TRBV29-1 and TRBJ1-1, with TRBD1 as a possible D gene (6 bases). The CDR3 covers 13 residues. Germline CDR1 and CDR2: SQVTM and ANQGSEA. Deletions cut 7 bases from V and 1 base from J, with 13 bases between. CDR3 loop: CSGGGPQNTEAFF. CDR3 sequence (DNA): TGCAGCGGGGGGGGGCCCCAGAACACTGAAGCTTTCTTT.

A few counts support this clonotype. CDR3 amino acids: CASSPESGYNEQFF. For the CDR3, the DNA is TGTGCCAGCAGCCCCGAGAGTGGTTACAATGAGCAGTTCTTC. This chain uses TRBV5-6 with TRBJ2-1; no reliable D call. In germline, CDR1 is SGHDT, CDR2 YYEEEE. This CDR3 has 14 amino acids. Deletions cut 4 bases from V and 4 bases from J, with 12 bases between. Full variable domain (remainder filled in from reference TRBV5-6 and TRBJ2-1): DAGVTQSPTHLIKTRGQQVTLRCSPKSGHDTVSWYQQALGQGPQFIFQYYEEEERQRGNFPDRFSGHQFPNYSSELNVNALLLGDSALYLCASSPESGYNEQFFGPGTRLTVL.

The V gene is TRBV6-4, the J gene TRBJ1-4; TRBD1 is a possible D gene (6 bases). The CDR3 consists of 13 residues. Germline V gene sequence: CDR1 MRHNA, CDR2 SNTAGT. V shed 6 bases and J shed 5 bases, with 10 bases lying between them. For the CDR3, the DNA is TGTGCCAGCAGCCCTACAGGGAATGAAAAACTGTTTTTT. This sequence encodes CASSPTGNEKLFF.